A single sample is the source of the 28 T cell receptor beta chains below, sequenced in a study of PD-1 blockade in mismatch repair-deficient tumors. Sequencing was performed with immunoSEQ multiplex PCR; in TCRdb, only in-frame clones are kept and a portion is missing. The sample has 7,000 to 9,000 clones, around 90% seen once. Time point defined: approximately 10-day in vitro stimulation with candidate neoantigen peptide 7. Antigens for these TCRs are unknown. Specimen: cells cultured in vitro, collected from a patient treated with pembrolizumab. The receptor source for this set is an adult with mismatch repair-deficient cancer.

This rearrangement joins TRBV6-5 to TRBJ2-1; 8 bases are shared with TRBD2. This CDR3 has 15 amino acids. Germline CDR1 MNHEY, CDR2 SVGAGI. The V segment lost 4 bases and the J segment 2 bases; nucleotides outside the gene matches: 4. The CDR3 loop is CASSLRGLAYNEQFF. The CDR3 nucleotides read TGTGCCAGCAGTTTAAGGGGACTAGCCTACAATGAGCAGTTCTTC.

The chain has TRBV5-4 and TRBJ2-7; no reliable D call. Germline loops: CDR1 SGHNT, CDR2 YYREEE (reference sequence). The CDR3 has 11 residues. Deletions cut 2 bases from V and 5 bases from J, with 5 bases between. The DNA for the CDR3 is TGTGCCAGCAGCTTCGTGAACGAGCAGTACTTC. Protein product: CASSFVNEQYF.

This chain links TRBV30 with TRBJ1-4; D unclear. The CDR3 covers 13 residues. Trimming removed 2 bases at V and 6 bases at J, with 10 bases between. The germline CDR1 and CDR2 sequences are GTSNPN and SVGIG (reference sequence). As DNA, the CDR3 is TGTGCCTGGAGTAAGGGCGTTCATGAAAAACTGTTTTTT. This gives the protein CAWSKGVHEKLFF.

This chain links TRBV15 with TRBJ1-4; D may be TRBD1 (6 bases). V was pared by 0 bases and J by 3 bases, with 11 bases between. The CDR3 consists of 16 residues. Germline loops: CDR1 LNHNV, CDR2 YYDKDF (reference sequence). The CDR3 protein is CATSRDLTGPNEKLFF. CDR3 sequence (DNA): TGTGCCACCAGCAGAGATCTGACAGGACCTAATGAAAAACTGTTTTTT. The whole variable domain, filled in from reference TRBV15 and TRBJ1-4, reads DAMVIQNPRYQVTQFGKPVTLSCSQTLNHNVMYWYQQKSSQAPKLLFHYYDKDFNNEADTPDNFQSRRPNTSFCFLDIRSPGLGDTAMYLCATSRDLTGPNEKLFFGSGTQLSVL.

The CDR3 coding sequence is TGTGCCAGTAGTAATCGGGCAGGGGAAGAAAAACTGTTTTTT. Translating it yields CASSNRAGEEKLFF. The chain has TRBV19 and TRBJ1-4; perhaps TRBD1 as D (6 bases). From germline, CDR1 is LNHDA and CDR2 SQIVND (reference sequence). This CDR3 contains 14 residues. V lost 4 bases and J 8 bases, leaving 14 bases between the germline ends.

In this sample, this clone turned up once. The rearrangement joins TRBV14 to TRBJ2-7, with 14 nucleotides matching TRBD2. The CDR3 has 15 residues. The V gene end was trimmed by 1 base and the J gene end by 9 bases; junction bases not matched to a gene: 5. CDR1 and CDR2 (germline): SGHDN, FVKESK. The CDR3 here is CASSQAGLAGVGQYF. The CDR3 nucleotides read TGTGCCAGCAGCCAAGCGGGACTAGCGGGAGTTGGGCAGTACTTC. The variable domain in full, with the rest retrieved from reference TRBV14 and TRBJ2-7, is EAGVTQFPSHSVIEKGQTVTLRCDPISGHDNLYWYRRVMGKEIKFLLHFVKESKQDESGMPNNRFLAERTGGTYSTLKVQPAELEDSGVYFCASSQAGLAGVGQYFGPGTRLTVT.

The chain recombines TRBV19 with TRBJ2-1, with 7 bases identical to TRBD2. The germline V gene encodes CDR1 LNHDA and CDR2 SQIVND (reference sequence). The V segment lost 7 bases and the J segment 13 bases; nucleotides outside the gene matches: 10. The CDR3 has 12 residues. The CDR3 loop is CASTHEGRDQFF. In DNA form, the CDR3 reads TGTGCCAGTACCCATGAGGGGAGGGACCAGTTCTTC.

This clone was counted only a few times. The chain has TRBV2 and TRBJ1-2; 9 nucleotides line up with TRBD1. CDR3 length: 12 residues. Germline V gene data show CDR1 as SNHLY and CDR2 as FYNNEI. The junction had 3 bases not matched to a gene; V was cut back by 6 bases and J by 7 bases. Here the CDR3 DNA reads TGTGCCAGCAGAAGGACAGGGGCTGGCTACACCTTC. Encoded protein: CASRRTGAGYTF.

The rearrangement uses TRBV7-9 and TRBJ2-1, with 9 positions matching TRBD2. J was trimmed by 4 bases and V by 7 bases; bases with no gene match: 20. CDR1 and CDR2 (germline): SEHNR, FQNEAQ (reference sequence). CDR3 length equals 19 residues. This CDR3 reads CASTGKQSSTSGFYNEQFF. CDR3 in DNA: TGTGCCAGCACGGGGAAACAATCGAGTACTAGCGGGTTTTACAATGAGCAGTTCTTC.

V and J are TRBV6-5 and TRBJ2-1; the D gene could be TRBD1 or TRBD2 (5 bases each). CDR3 length equals 12 residues. The germline V and J ends were trimmed by 2 bases and 7 bases, with 6 bases remaining between them. Per the germline V gene, CDR1 is MNHEY and CDR2 is SVGAGI. The CDR3 sequence: CASSYGGNEQFF. The CDR3 bases are TGTGCCAGCAGTTACGGGGGAAATGAGCAGTTCTTC.

The chain is built from TRBV7-8 and TRBJ2-3; 7 bases are a match to TRBD1. Germline V lookup: CDR1 SGHVS, CDR2 FQNEAQ. CDR3 size: 15 residues. V lost 1 base to trimming and J lost 1 base; unmatched junction nucleotides: 2. The CDR3 sequence is CASSLDRGGTDTQYF. Here the CDR3 DNA reads TGTGCCAGCAGCTTAGACAGGGGTGGCACAGATACGCAGTATTTT.

The chain carries TRBV6-1 and TRBJ2-1; TRBD2 matches 11 bases. With V trimmed by 2 bases and J by 13 bases, 10 bases remained unmatched. CDR1 and CDR2 (germline): MNHNS, SASEGT. The length of the CDR3 is 15 residues. The CDR3 region has the DNA TGTGCCAGCAGTGAAACGGCTAGCGGGAGGCTTGAACAGTTCTTC. Translated: CASSETASGRLEQFF.

This rearrangement joins TRBV5-1 to TRBJ1-1, with no clear D. CDR1 is SGHRS, CDR2 YFSETQ, per germline. This CDR3 is built from 14 residues. Trimming removed 2 bases from V and 1 base from J, with 9 bases in between. DNA of the CDR3: TGCGCCAGCAGCTTAGTACCTTCGAACACTGAAGCTTTCTTT. Amino acid sequence: CASSLVPSNTEAFF.

The rearrangement uses TRBV11-2 and TRBJ1-1, with D perhaps TRBD1 (5 bases). CDR1 is SGHAT and CDR2 is FQNNGV in the germline V gene. The CDR3 contains 12 residues. Trimming removed 2 bases at V and 9 bases at J, with 10 bases between. CDR3: CASSLFEGKAFF. The DNA of the CDR3 is TGTGCCAGCAGCTTATTTGAGGGGAAAGCTTTCTTT. The whole variable domain, filled in from reference TRBV11-2 and TRBJ1-1, reads EAGVAQSPRYKIIEKRQSVAFWCNPISGHATLYWYQQILGQGPKLLIQFQNNGVVDDSQLPKDRFSAERLKGVDSTLKIQPAKLEDSAVYLCASSLFEGKAFFGQGTRLTVV.

This clone was observed a few times. This chain joins TRBV6-1 and TRBJ1-2, with TRBD1 matching 7 bases. The CDR3 has 14 amino acids. The germline gives CDR1 MNHNS, CDR2 SASEGT. V lost 2 bases, J lost 8 bases, and 8 bases stayed unmatched. The CDR3 DNA reads TGTGCCAGCAGTGAAAGCAGCCCGGACAGGGGCTACACCTTC. Encoded protein: CASSESSPDRGYTF.

The chain recombines TRBV19 with TRBJ1-2; D is unclear. Looked up from germline, CDR1 is LNHDA and CDR2 is SQIVND (reference sequence). The CDR3 extends over 16 amino acids. Deletions cut 4 bases from V and 5 bases from J, with 20 bases between. CDR3 amino acids: CASSTPREGEWYGYTF. CDR3 nucleotides: TGTGCCAGTAGTACCCCTAGGGAGGGAGAATGGTATGGCTACACCTTC.

This clone was counted once. The chain links TRBV6-5 to TRBJ2-2, with D hard to call. The CDR3 consists of 14 residues. The V gene lost 7 bases and the J gene lost 6 bases, with 15 bases spanning the gap. Germline CDR1 is MNHEY and CDR2 is SVGAGI. CDR3 nucleotides: TGTGCCAGCATGCTGACAATCACGGCCGGGGAGCTGTTTTTT. Its translation: CASMLTITAGELFF.

This clone has a handful of counts. This rearrangement joins TRBV10-2 to TRBJ2-2, with 9 bases fitting TRBD2. From germline, CDR1 is WSHSY and CDR2 SAAADI. This CDR3 comprises 15 residues. Trimming cost V 7 bases and J 5 bases; bases outside gene matches: 8. The CDR3 DNA is TGCGCCAGCACGAGGGGGCTAGCGGGAACCGGGGAGCTGTTTTTT. The encoded protein is CASTRGLAGTGELFF.

In this sample, this clone turned up a few times. V is TRBV5-1 and J is TRBJ1-6, with D perhaps TRBD1 (5 bases). Germline CDR1 reads SGHRS; CDR2 reads YFSETQ. Trimming stripped 0 bases from V and 5 bases from J, with 6 bases between. This CDR3 contains 14 residues. The CDR3 loop is CASSLVGDNSPLHF. The CDR3 nucleotides are TGCGCCAGCAGCTTGGTAGGGGATAATTCACCCCTCCACTTT.

The genes are TRBV19 and TRBJ2-1, with D perhaps TRBD2 (6 bases). Germline V gene lookup returns CDR1 LNHDA and CDR2 SQIVND (reference sequence). With 5 bases removed from V and 8 bases from J, the gap between germline ends came to 22 bases. The CDR3 is made up of 16 amino acids. CDR3 sequence reads: CASSSDSGWRVDEQFF. The DNA for the CDR3 is TGTGCCAGTAGTTCCGATAGCGGTTGGAGGGTTGATGAGCAGTTCTTC.

This chain connects TRBV7-3 to TRBJ2-7; D is possibly TRBD1 (6 bases). CDR1 is SGHTA and CDR2 is FQGTGA in the germline V gene. Trimming removed 0 bases at V and 3 bases at J, with 12 bases between. The CDR3 has 15 amino acids. CDR3 in amino acids: CASSLTQGGNYEQYF. The CDR3 region has the DNA TGTGCCAGCAGCTTAACACAGGGTGGAAACTACGAGCAGTACTTC.

This clone was counted only a few times. The chain joins TRBV19 to TRBJ1-2; D call uncertain. V gave up 6 bases and J gave up 1 base, with 9 bases separating them. The CDR3 length is 13 residues. The germline CDR1 and CDR2 sequences are LNHDA and SQIVND (reference sequence). The CDR3 sequence: CASRGSLNYGYTF. CDR3 in DNA: TGTGCCAGTAGGGGATCCCTTAACTATGGCTACACCTTC.

The CDR3 sequence: CAISGTADIQYF. CDR3 coding DNA: TGTGCCATCAGCGGGACGGCGGACATTCAGTACTTC. The chain links TRBV10-3 to TRBJ2-4; D tentatively reads TRBD1 or TRBD2 (5 bases each). CDR3 size: 12 residues. Trimming removed 6 bases from V and 8 bases from J, with 11 bases in between. The V gene's germline CDR1 is ENHRY and CDR2 SYGVKD.

The chain carries TRBV7-3 and TRBJ1-2, with a tentative D call TRBD1 (5 bases). From germline, CDR1 is SGHTA and CDR2 FQGTGA. This CDR3 contains 13 residues. V was pared by 2 bases and J by 7 bases, with 11 bases between. Here the CDR3 DNA reads TGTGCCAGCAGCTTACAAGGGGTTTCTGGCTACACCTTC. Its translation: CASSLQGVSGYTF.

V usage is TRBV6-8 and J usage is TRBJ1-5; 8 bases line up with TRBD1. The CDR3 extends over 14 amino acids. In germline, CDR1 is MNHGY, CDR2 SAAAGT. The ends lost 6 bases at V and 5 bases at J; junction bases unmatched: 6. CDR3 sequence reads: CASRGQARYQPQHF. The CDR3 nucleotides are TGTGCCAGCAGGGGACAGGCCCGCTATCAGCCCCAGCATTTT.

CDR3 amino acids: CASSPGIYSYEQYF. The DNA of the CDR3 is TGTGCCAGCAGTCCCGGGATCTATTCCTACGAGCAGTACTTC. The chain joins TRBV28 to TRBJ2-7, with D possibly matching TRBD2 (5 bases). The CDR3 has 14 residues. The germline V gene has CDR1 MDHEN and CDR2 SYDVKM. Between the trimmed V and J ends, which lost 5 bases and 1 base, there was a span of 12 bases.

The chain joins TRBV9 to TRBJ1-1; D gene uncertain. The ends were cut back, 0 bases at V and 0 bases at J, with 3 bases in the middle. CDR1 and CDR2 from the germline V gene are SGDLS and YYNGEE. There are 13 residues in the CDR3. CDR3: CASSVGMNTEAFF. The CDR3, as DNA: TGTGCCAGCAGCGTAGGAATGAACACTGAAGCTTTCTTT.

This clone has only one observation. V gene TRBV5-6 combines with J gene TRBJ1-3; possibly TRBD1 for D (5 bases). Germline assignment: CDR1 SGHDT and CDR2 YYEEEE. There are 14 residues in the CDR3. Trimming took off 2 bases at V and 1 base at J, with 7 bases between the two ends. The CDR3: CASSFGTSGNTIYF. In DNA, the CDR3 is TGTGCCAGCAGCTTCGGGACTTCTGGAAACACCATATATTTT.